These 13 T cell receptor beta chains were all obtained from the same sample, sequenced in a study of OX40 agonist ivuxolimab in advanced cancers. Produced via immunoSEQ multiplex PCR; TCRdb's table is partial and in-frame only. The repertoire has about 25,000 clones, 78% of them found once; the top ten carry over 1.1%. The input for sequencing was CD4+ or CD8+ T cells sorted from blood, taken in a trial of the OX40 agonist ivuxolimab. The receptors here all came from an adult with an advanced solid tumor such as melanoma, head and neck, liver or kidney cancer.

V and J are TRBV11-2 and TRBJ2-7; D perhaps matches TRBD2 (5 bases). The germline V gene has CDR1 SGHAT and CDR2 FQNNGV. The CDR3 spans 15 residues. V was clipped by 6 bases and J by 2 bases, with 17 bases between them. CDR3 in amino acids: CASRHPYRGTYEQYF. As DNA, the CDR3 is TGTGCCAGCAGACACCCGTATCGGGGAACCTACGAGCAGTACTTC.

V is TRBV7-2 and J is TRBJ2-2; TRBD2 matches 15 bases. The J segment lost 8 bases and the V segment lost 4 bases, leaving 5 bases of the junction unmatched. Germline V CDR1 and CDR2: SGHTA, FQGNSA. The CDR3 consists of 16 residues. The CDR3 region has the DNA TGTGCCAGCAGCTCAGGACTAGCGGGAGGGGTGGGGGAGCTGTTTTTT. Translated: CASSSGLAGGVGELFF.

The V gene is TRBV5-4, the J gene TRBJ2-1, with D possibly TRBD1 on 6 matching bases. Per the germline V gene, CDR1 is SGHNT and CDR2 is YYREEE (reference sequence). Between the trimmed V and J ends, which lost 3 bases and 6 bases, there was a span of 10 bases. There are 13 residues in the CDR3. The CDR3 is CASSSGQTNEQFF. The CDR3 coding sequence is TGTGCCAGCAGCTCTGGACAGACCAATGAGCAGTTCTTC.

In DNA form, the CDR3 reads TGTGCCAGCAGCAAAGACCTCTACGAGCAGTACTTC. It translates to CASSKDLYEQYF. V is TRBV21-1 and J is TRBJ2-7. TRBV21-1 is a known pseudogene. The CDR3 totals 12 residues.

V is TRBV27 and J is TRBJ2-5; D is possibly TRBD1 (6 bases). The CDR3 has 14 amino acids. Trimming pared 8 bases from V and 5 bases from J, leaving 18 bases between. Germline-derived CDR1 and CDR2 are MNHEY and SMNVEV (reference sequence). The CDR3 DNA sequence: TGTGCCAGCGCTAAAAGACAGGCACGGGAGACCCAGTACTTC. Its protein is CASAKRQARETQYF.

The V gene is TRBV13, the J gene TRBJ2-2; perhaps TRBD2 as D (6 bases). Per the germline V gene, CDR1 is PRHDT and CDR2 is FYEKMQ (reference sequence). This CDR3 has 16 amino acids. V lost 5 bases, J lost 3 bases, and 16 bases lay in between. CDR3 residues: CASSPRASGDTGELFF. The CDR3 nucleotides are TGTGCCAGCAGCCCTAGGGCCTCGGGAGACACCGGGGAGCTGTTTTTT.

This clone was recorded a few times. This rearrangement joins TRBV11-2 to TRBJ2-7, with TRBD2 matching 14 bases. Germline assignment: CDR1 SGHAT and CDR2 FQNNGV. V lost 3 bases to trimming and J lost 6 bases; unmatched junction nucleotides: 1. The CDR3 has 14 amino acids. CDR3: CASSFGTSGGEQYF. DNA of the CDR3: TGTGCCAGCAGCTTCGGGACTAGCGGGGGCGAGCAGTACTTC.

For this clone: Other DNA sequences in the same sample also yield this CDR3. The rearrangement uses TRBV28 and TRBJ1-3; TRBD1 matches at 7 bases. This CDR3 has 15 amino acids. V was clipped by 5 bases and J by 4 bases; unmatched bases: 8. Looked up from germline, CDR1 is MDHEN and CDR2 is SYDVKM. The CDR3 reads CASSSRGFSGNTIYF. CDR3 in DNA: TGTGCCAGCAGTAGCAGGGGGTTTTCGGGAAACACCATATATTTT.

V and J are TRBV7-8 and TRBJ2-3; no firm D call. The germline gives CDR1 SGHVS, CDR2 FQNEAQ. The CDR3 spans 15 residues. V shed 4 bases and J shed 1 base, with 12 bases lying between them. DNA for the CDR3: TGTGCCAGCAGCTCTGGCCACGACGGCACAGATACGCAGTATTTT. Amino acids: CASSSGHDGTDTQYF.

V and J are TRBV7-8 and TRBJ1-5; D perhaps matches TRBD1 (6 bases). V shed 2 bases and J shed 6 bases, with 11 bases lying between them. This CDR3 region has 14 residues. Germline V gene lookup returns CDR1 SGHVS and CDR2 FQNEAQ. The CDR3 sequence is CASSLTTGSQPQHF. The CDR3 DNA is TGTGCCAGCAGCTTAACTACAGGGAGTCAGCCCCAGCATTTT.

V usage is TRBV11-2 and J usage is TRBJ2-3; TRBD1 aligns across 7 bases. Germline V gene sequence: CDR1 SGHAT, CDR2 FQNNGV. This CDR3 contains 13 residues. V was clipped by 7 bases and J by 1 base; unmatched bases: 2. As DNA, the CDR3 is TGTGCCAGCAACGACAGGGGCACAGATACGCAGTATTTT. Translated, it gives CASNDRGTDTQYF.

This rearrangement joins TRBV28 to TRBJ1-6; D is unresolved. Germline values: CDR1 MDHEN, CDR2 SYDVKM. The length of the CDR3 is 13 residues. V lost 7 bases, J lost 8 bases, and 12 bases lay in between. Here the CDR3 reads CASTGGGDSPLHF. CDR3 DNA: TGTGCCAGCACCGGCGGTGGGGATTCACCCCTCCACTTT.

This rearrangement joins TRBV5-4 to TRBJ1-2, with D perhaps matching TRBD1 (6 bases). The germline V gene has CDR1 SGHNT and CDR2 YYREEE (reference sequence). The V end lost 4 bases, the J end lost 7 bases, and 17 bases lay between the germline ends. This CDR3 contains 14 residues. CDR3 region: CASSPTGTRSGYTF. The CDR3 DNA sequence: TGTGCCAGCAGCCCCACCGGGACAAGGAGTGGCTACACCTTC.